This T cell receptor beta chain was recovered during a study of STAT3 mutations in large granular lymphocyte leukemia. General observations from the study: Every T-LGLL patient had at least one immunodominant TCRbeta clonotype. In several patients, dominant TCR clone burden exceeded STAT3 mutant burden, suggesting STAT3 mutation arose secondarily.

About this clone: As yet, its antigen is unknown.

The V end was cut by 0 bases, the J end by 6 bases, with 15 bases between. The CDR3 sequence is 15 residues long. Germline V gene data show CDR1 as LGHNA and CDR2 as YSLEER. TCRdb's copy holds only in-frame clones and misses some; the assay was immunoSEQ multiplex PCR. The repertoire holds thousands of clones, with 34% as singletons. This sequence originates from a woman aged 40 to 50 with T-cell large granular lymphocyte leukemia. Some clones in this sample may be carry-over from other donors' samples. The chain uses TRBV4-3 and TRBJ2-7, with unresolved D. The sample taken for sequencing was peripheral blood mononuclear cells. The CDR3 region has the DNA TGCGCCAGCAGCCAAGAACTCCGACGGGCCTCCGAGCAGTACTTC. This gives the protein CASSQELRRASEQYF.